This T cell receptor (beta chain) was identified during a study of regulatory T cells in long-lasting Graves disease (dated by TCRdb to about 2021). At the level of the whole study: Patients with newly diagnosed Graves' disease had been on antithyroid drugs for under 3 months. Peripheral blood TCR sequencing and RNA sequencing compared persistent Graves' disease patients with newly diagnosed Graves' disease patients. The study was registered as a clinical trial and conducted in China. A total of around 35 samples underwent TCR sequencing, from roughly 13 patients with persistent Graves' disease and 20 or so patients with newly diagnosed Graves' disease.

Libraries were built with multiplex PCR. TCRdb shows the sequencer as Illumina HiSeq 4000. TCR beta libraries were built with iRepertoire HTBI primers and Arm-PCR amplification of CDR3 regions. Before sequencing, the PCR products went through gel purification. Processing in the source paper ran as follows. Across samples, 60 to 80 TRBV and roughly 13 TRBJ segments were identified and used for gene usage analysis of CDR3 amino acid clonotypes. COPE and FqMerger were used to merge the filtered high-quality paired reads into contigs. BLAST was used to align contigs to IMGT TRBV, TRBD and TRBJ reference genes, and CDR3 was defined according to IMGT. Any clonotype with a frequency above 0.1% was classified as a highly expanded clone. Shannon entropy was used to measure repertoire diversity, and the Gini coefficient was used to measure V-J evenness. Clonotypes shared by more than one individual were considered public. TCRdb reanalyzed the raw reads on its own, using fastp at Q25 for trimming and MiXCR for clone calling, and kept in-frame beta chains. Identical CDR3 protein sequences are pooled into one entry, listed with their most common genes and DNA. The V and J calls come from TCRdb's annotation, not from the publication. For this sample there are roughly 520,000 distinct CDR3 sequences; more than 10% appear just once. The leading ten clones occupy 8% to 10% of the sample.

After removal of 6 bases from V and 0 bases from J, the junction retains 3 bases not matched to a gene. In the germline V gene (reference sequence), CDR1 corresponds to LNHDA and CDR2 to SQIVND. Including the terminal cysteine and phenylalanine, the CDR3 comprises 14 residues. Left in the record is the CDR3 DNA by itself, 42 bases read in frame from the first base. The time point label, read with the paper, signifies: newly diagnosed GD, antithyroid drugs for less than 3 months. For both TCR sequencing and RNA sequencing, RNA was extracted from PBMCs using TRIzol. The diagnosis of Graves' disease followed American Thyroid Association guidelines. The patients came from an endocrinology department in Xi'an, China. Each patient gave approximately 10 milliliters of peripheral blood, collected in an EDTA anticoagulant tube. Ficoll Paque Plus density gradient separation was used to isolate PBMCs, and no additional T cell sorting was done. An Agilent 2100 Bioanalyzer and agarose gel were used to check RNA quality, and a NanoDrop 2000 was used to measure RNA concentration.

There are a few counts of this clonotype. Its antigen specificity is not known. No much larger clonotype is one base removed from it; base qualities were not supplied. The paper as a whole reports these results and caveats: The authors acknowledged the small sample size as a limitation that may reduce accuracy. Persistent disease showed preferential use of TRBV28, TRBJ1-2 and TRBJ2-5, whereas newly diagnosed disease favored TRBV20-1 and TRBJ2-1. Compared with newly diagnosed patients, patients with persistent Graves' disease had lower TCR Shannon entropy and fewer highly expanded clones, which suggests clonal expansion. A larger number of public clonotypes was shared among persistent patients (around 3,000) than among newly diagnosed patients (about 990). Only the TCR beta chain was sequenced and analyzed. The study examined only peripheral blood because the primary lesion, thyroid tissue, could not be accessed.

In addition, the sample was reused for a study of T cells in Graves' hyperthyroidism and ophthalmopathy. That second report states: Stable Graves' hyperthyroidism was defined as no progression to ophthalmopathy during 18 months of follow-up. Hyperthyroidism patients were newly diagnosed, had a disease duration of under 2 months, and were aged 18 to 65 years. Exclusion was applied to patients with uncontrolled infections, other autoimmune diseases, pregnancy or lactation. Diagnoses relied on clinical symptoms, serum thyroxine and TRAb, thyroid ultrasound and orbital computed tomography. The TCR CDR3 was subjected to a first round of RT-PCR using the HTBI primer set and the Qiagen OneStep RT-PCR kit. Most expanded thyroid clonotypes (frequency above 0.001) were also detected in blood, a finding suggesting that blood repertoires may reflect thyroid immune responses. A model built on a 13 V-J signature distinguished ophthalmopathy from stable hyperthyroidism, reaching around 88% sensitivity and around 82% specificity in cross-validation and 80%/75% in testing. In validation, the model predicted progression to ophthalmopathy with approximately 71% sensitivity and less than 75% specificity, a median of roughly seven months before onset. TCR V-J signatures able to tell the groups apart were searched for in a discovery cohort of 90 to 100 patients, of whom fewer than 45 had Graves' ophthalmopathy and more than 55 had stable Graves' hyperthyroidism. Prospective prediction of ophthalmopathy was tested in an independent validation cohort of 18 to 20 hyperthyroidism patients and roughly 16 patients who later progressed to ophthalmopathy. The approximately 95 discovery patients were divided at random into training and test sets in a 7:3 ratio. Thyroid tissue and blood T-cell repertoires from more than 5 Graves' hyperthyroidism patients were also compared in the study. After sampling, hyperthyroidism patients received methimazole starting at 30 mg daily, and ophthalmopathy patients received high-dose intravenous methylprednisolone. Libraries were constructed in a second round of multiplex PCR, after which size selection and purification were performed. Libraries were sequenced paired-end with 100 bp reads on an Illumina HiSeq2000. SOAPnuke was used to process the raw data, throwing out any read that contained adapters or uncalled bases, had a mean Phred below 15, or lacked an exact constant-primer or identifier match. COPE v1.2.5 was used to merge the high-quality paired reads, and each unique nucleotide sequence was defined as a clonotype. Clonotypes were aligned to IMGT TRBV, TRBD and TRBJ reference segments using MiTCR v1.1. The analysis was restricted to V-J combinations with a frequency above 0.0001, which together covered 99% to 99.2% of the repertoires. The TCS score was defined as the ratio of F50 (clonal expansion) to E x V (chaos), calculated using BLOSUM62-based TCRdist between CDR3 peptides within each V-J. Welch's t-statistics and random forest reduced around 550 V-J features to fewer than 15, which were used in a naive Bayes classifier (R e1071). Sample size was not statistically predetermined, and blinding of investigators to group allocation was not performed. The paper describes TCR Vbeta CDR3 sequencing of 120 to 150 peripheral blood samples, made up of approximately 40 ophthalmopathy patients, roughly 75 hyperthyroidism patients and around 17 progressor patients.

The receptor chain draws on TRBV19 and TRBJ2-3; 7 bases in between match TRBD2. The sample here was peripheral blood mononuclear cells (PBMCs), taken at new diagnosis, from a patient treated with antithyroid drugs. The receptor's source is a woman aged 25 to 45 with Graves disease. Donor details come from another sample of the same person, matched by shared clones. DNA sequence: TGTGCCAGTAGGCCGACTAGCAGCACAGATACGCAGTATTTT. It translates as CASRPTSSTDTQYF.